This passage covers 5 T cell receptor beta chains from one sample sequenced in a study of shared clonotypes between healthy human individuals. Clones were read by immunoSEQ multiplex PCR, and TCRdb kept only the in-frame ones, dropping some. The table has approximately 350,000 clones, around 67% seen once. The material sequenced was memory CD4+ T cells sorted from blood. Subset given: CD45RA-negative fraction. All receptors come from a man in his thirties or forties in good health.

This clone has only a few counts. The chain joins TRBV2 to TRBJ1-4, with 10 bases matching TRBD1. Germline V gives CDR1 SNHLY, CDR2 FYNNEI. CDR3 size: 14 residues. V dropped 6 bases and J dropped 7; count of bases not matched to a gene: 5. The CDR3 DNA follows: TGTGCCAGCAGGACCGGGACAGGGGTTGAAAAACTGTTTTTT. Protein sequence: CASRTGTGVEKLFF.

The V and J genes are TRBV6-1 and TRBJ1-1; perhaps TRBD1 as D (6 bases). V was pared by 6 bases and J by 6 bases, with 17 bases between. Germline assignment: CDR1 MNHNS and CDR2 SASEGT. The CDR3 is 14 residues long. DNA of the CDR3: TGTGCCAGCAGATCTAGGGGGGGCATCCCTGAAGCTTTCTTT. Translation: CASRSRGGIPEAFF.

This rearrangement joins TRBV11-2 to TRBJ1-1, with TRBD1 identical over 10 bases. J lost 5 bases, V lost 1 base, and 4 bases had no gene match. The CDR3 sequence is 15 residues long. CDR1 SGHAT and CDR2 FQNNGV come from the germline V gene. For the CDR3, the DNA is TGTGCCAGCAGCTTAGTTGGACAGGGGGGGACTGAAGCTTTCTTT. It yields the protein CASSLVGQGGTEAFF.

This chain joins TRBV7-9 and TRBJ2-7, with 7 bases lining up with TRBD1. The V and J ends lost 1 base and 0 bases, in that order; junction bases with no gene match: 12. The CDR3 spans 18 residues. CDR1 is SEHNR and CDR2 is FQNEAQ in the germline V gene (reference sequence). Here the CDR3 reads CASSLGQGRISISYEQYF. The CDR3 nucleotides read TGTGCCAGCAGCTTAGGACAGGGTCGGATCTCCATCTCCTACGAGCAGTACTTC.

With regard to this clone: This sample includes further DNA sequences coding for the same CDR3. The chain couples TRBV5-1 to TRBJ2-1; D call uncertain. Looked up from germline, CDR1 is SGHRS and CDR2 is YFSETQ. There are 14 residues in the CDR3. V was trimmed by 0 bases and J by 2 bases, leaving 6 bases between them. The CDR3 region has the DNA TGCGCCAGCAGCTTGGCGGAAACCTACAATGAGCAGTTCTTC. It specifies CASSLAETYNEQFF.